This T cell receptor (beta chain) was documented in a study of technical replicates of blood from several donors. Profiled with immunoSEQ multiplex PCR; TCRdb holds only in-frame clones, not every one. In the table there are about 66,000 clones, about 97% of which are singletons. CDR1 and CDR2 from the germline V gene are LNHNV and YYDKDF (reference sequence). V was clipped by 4 bases and J by 4 bases, with 10 bases between them. The CDR3 is 13 amino acids. This chain connects TRBV15 to TRBJ2-5, with a tentative D call TRBD1 (5 bases). The TCR was taken from a human donor in good health. The sample was T cells isolated from PBMCs. This chain's CDR3 is CATSISRGETQYF. The CDR3 region has the DNA TGTGCCACCAGCATTAGTAGGGGAGAGACCCAGTACTTC.